This T cell receptor (beta chain) was documented in a study of T cell responses to AZD1222 COVID-19 vaccine. Study-wide points: The study found Spike-specific TCR breadth and depth rose after two AZD1222 doses. Every sample of the repertoires postdated the peak T cell response. A reported finding is that nearly half of spike-specific TCRs target unmutated variant regions.

This table comes from immunoSEQ multiplex PCR, and its TCRdb copy is limited to in-frame clones, with some not included. This repertoire shows 150,000 or so clones, 91% found once; its top ten account for around 1.4%. This CDR3 region has 14 residues. V was pared by 4 bases and J by 3 bases, with 13 bases between. Germline V gene data show CDR1 as SGHRS and CDR2 as YFSETQ. Regarding this clone: Its antigen is not known.

The chain employs TRBV5-1 and TRBJ1-2; weak D call: TRBD1 (5 bases). This material consisted of peripheral blood, taken on day 0 of AZD1222 vaccination. This clonotype was sampled from an adult in good health. The CDR3 region has the DNA TGCGCCAGCAGCCCGGACACTTCCGACTATGGCTACACCTTC. Translating it yields CASSPDTSDYGYTF.